This TCR beta chain was sequenced during a study of EBV T-cell therapy then PD-1 blockade in nasopharyngeal carcinoma (dated by TCRdb to the early 2020s). Genomic DNA was extracted from sorted cells using the Qiagen DNeasy Kit. The immunoSEQ platform was used for deep sequencing of the TCR beta chain. For the original study's pipeline: Repertoire data analysis was performed with the immunoSEQ Analyzer software. TCRdb took this table from immuneACCESS and kept in-frame rearrangements with V and J called. Such tables lack part of the clones; where checked against another copy, unresolved V genes explain under half of the gap, and the rest is unexplained. D and trimming come from the DNA, and the V and J calls and clone size come from that table. The sample profile shows around 19,000 clones; 65% to 85% of them were found once. Roughly 29% of the sample is held by the ten biggest clonotypes. The V end loses 6 bases and the J end loses 5 bases, and a stretch of 4 bases separates them. From cysteine to phenylalanine, the CDR3 is 11 amino acids long. The read is trimmed to its CDR3 DNA, 33 bases read in frame from base 1. According to the germline V gene, CDR1 reads SNHLY and CDR2 reads FYNNEI.

Note on this clone: There is no known antigen for this receptor. No much larger clonotype is one base removed from it; base qualities were not supplied.

The treatment or condition label corresponds to: AdE1-LMPpoly-expanded autologous EBV-specific T-cell therapy followed by anti-PD-1 nivolumab. This sample comprised CD8+ T cells from blood, obtained at day 0 from a patient whose treatment included autologous EBV-specific T cells and nivolumab. Recombination joined TRBV2 with TRBJ2-2, with no reliable assignment of the D segment. This clonotype was sampled from a man between 40 and 49 years old with nasopharyngeal carcinoma. The sequenced DNA: TGTGCCAGCAGCTTGACCGGGGAGCTGTTTTTT. It codes for CASSLTGELFF.